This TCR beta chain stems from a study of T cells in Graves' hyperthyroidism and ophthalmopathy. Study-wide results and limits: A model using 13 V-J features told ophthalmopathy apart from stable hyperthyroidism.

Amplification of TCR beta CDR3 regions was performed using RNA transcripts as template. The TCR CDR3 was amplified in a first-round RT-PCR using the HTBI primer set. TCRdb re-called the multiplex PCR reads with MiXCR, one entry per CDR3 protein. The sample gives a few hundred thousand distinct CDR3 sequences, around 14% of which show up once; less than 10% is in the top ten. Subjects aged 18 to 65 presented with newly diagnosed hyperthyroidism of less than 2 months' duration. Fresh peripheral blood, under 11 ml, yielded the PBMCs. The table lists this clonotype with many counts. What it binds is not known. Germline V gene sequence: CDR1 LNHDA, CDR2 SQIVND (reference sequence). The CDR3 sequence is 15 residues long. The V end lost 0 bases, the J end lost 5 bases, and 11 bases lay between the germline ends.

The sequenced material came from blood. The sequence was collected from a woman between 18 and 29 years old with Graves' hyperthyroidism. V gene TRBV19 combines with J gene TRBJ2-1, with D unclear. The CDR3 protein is CASSIDGARDNEQFF. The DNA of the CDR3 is TGTGCCAGTAGTATAGATGGCGCGCGAGACAATGAGCAGTTCTTC.